A single sample is the source of the 2 T cell receptor beta chains below, sequenced in a study of control samples from healthy donors and cancer patients. Only in-frame clones appear in the TCRdb table, and some are missing; sequencing was by immunoSEQ multiplex PCR. This table holds 100,000 to 150,000 clones, about 95% found once. What was sequenced was blood. The source of these receptors is a man aged 30-40 years in good health.

The rearrangement links TRBV4-3 to TRBJ2-1; 7 positions match TRBD2. The CDR3 contains 14 residues. Germline loops: CDR1 LGHNA, CDR2 YSLEER. Losses at the gene ends were 1 base for V and 6 bases for J; bases not matched to a gene: 3. CDR3 nucleotide sequence: TGCGCCAGCAGCCAAGCGGGGGGTTTCAATGAGCAGTTCTTC. This sequence encodes CASSQAGGFNEQFF.

This clone was observed a single time. The chain links TRBV5-1 to TRBJ2-1, with 9 nucleotides matching TRBD2. V shed 1 base and J 2 bases; nucleotides not matched to a gene: 4. Germline V CDR1 and CDR2: SGHRS, YFSETQ. This CDR3 is 16 amino acids long. The CDR3 loop is CASSLPGGGAYNEQFF. The DNA of the CDR3 is TGCGCCAGCAGCTTGCCGGGCGGGGGGGCCTACAATGAGCAGTTCTTC. The full variable domain, its missing parts supplied by reference TRBV5-1 and TRBJ2-1, is KAGVTQTPRYLIKTRGQQVTLSCSPISGHRSVSWYQQTPGQGLQFLFEYFSETQRNKGNFPGRFSGRQFSNSRSEMNVSTLELGDSALYLCASSLPGGGAYNEQFFGPGTRLTVL.